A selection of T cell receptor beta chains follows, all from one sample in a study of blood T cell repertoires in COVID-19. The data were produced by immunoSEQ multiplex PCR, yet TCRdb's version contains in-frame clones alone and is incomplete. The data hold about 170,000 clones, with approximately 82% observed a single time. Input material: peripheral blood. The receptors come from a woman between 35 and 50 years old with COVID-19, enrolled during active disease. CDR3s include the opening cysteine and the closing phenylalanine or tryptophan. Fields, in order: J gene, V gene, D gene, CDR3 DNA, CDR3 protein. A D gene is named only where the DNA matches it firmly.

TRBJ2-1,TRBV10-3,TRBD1,TGTGCCATCAGTGAGTCAGAGGCAGGGGGCCAGAAATACAATGAGCAGTTCTTC,CAISESEAGGQKYNEQFF
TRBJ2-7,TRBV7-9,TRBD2,TGTGCCAGCAGCGACCCGGGACTAGGCCTCTACGAGCAGTACTTC,CASSDPGLGLYEQYF
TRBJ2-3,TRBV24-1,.,TGTGCCACCAGCGTTCCAGGGGGCACAGATACGCAGTATTTT,CATSVPGGTDTQYF
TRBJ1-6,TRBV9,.,TGTGCCAGCAGCGTAGCAGGCCAGAATTCACCCCTCCACTTT,CASSVAGQNSPLHF
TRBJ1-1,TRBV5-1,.,TGCGCCAGCAGCTTGTCGGGGAAGACTGAAGCTTTCTTT,CASSLSGKTEAFF
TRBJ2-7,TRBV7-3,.,TGTGCCAGCAGCCCAGGTCCACGCTACGAGCAGTACTTC,CASSPGPRYEQYF
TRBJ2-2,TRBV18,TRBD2,TGTGCCAGCTCACCAACTAGCGGGGGGGCCTCGGCTTCCGGGGAGCTGTTTTTT,CASSPTSGGASASGELFF
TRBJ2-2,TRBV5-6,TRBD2,TGTGCCAGCAGTTCTAGCGGGGGGCCCACCGGGGAGCTGTTTTTT,CASSSSGGPTGELFF
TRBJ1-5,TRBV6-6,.,TGTGCCAGCAGTTACCGGGGAGAGCAGCCCCAGCATTTT,CASSYRGEQPQHF
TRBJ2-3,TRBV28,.,TGTGCCAGCAGTTTACCAGGGGCTGGCACAGATACGCAGTATTTT,CASSLPGAGTDTQYF
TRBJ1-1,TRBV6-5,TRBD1,TGTGCCAGCAAAGCTAGACAGGGACTTGAAGCTTTCTTT,CASKARQGLEAFF